The present T cell receptor beta chain was sequenced within a study of blood T cells in healthy people across ages. A sample-barcoded 5' primer and a J-beta primer mix were used in a second PCR of roughly 6 to 12 cycles. TCRdb reanalysed the 5' RACE reads using MiXCR and keeps one entry per CDR3 protein. The sample contains hundreds of thousands of distinct CDR3 sequences, about 54% of which appear only once. The V gene's germline CDR1 is SGHTA and CDR2 FQGNSA. V gave up 5 bases and J gave up 2 bases, with 16 bases separating them. The CDR3 spans 17 residues. The rearrangement joins TRBV7-2 to TRBJ2-6; D may be TRBD1 (6 bases). This receptor was taken from a man aged 55 to 70 in good health. Source material: blood. The CDR3 here is CASSRGHLSAGANVLTF. DNA of the CDR3: TGTGCCAGCAGCAGGGGACATCTGAGCGCTGGGGCCAACGTCCTGACTTTC.